This T cell receptor (beta chain) was sequenced for a study of T cell responses to AZD1222 COVID-19 vaccine. The CDR3 contains 14 residues. Assay: immunoSEQ multiplex PCR; the TCRdb copy retains only in-frame clones and omits some. The data hold approximately 82,000 clones, with approximately 90% observed a single time. The receptor's source is an adult who received the AZD1222 COVID-19 vaccine. The gene calls are TRBV21-1 and TRBJ2-7. TRBV21-1 is annotated as a pseudogene. This specimen was peripheral blood, taken 28 days after the second AZD1222 dose. The CDR3, as DNA: TGTGCCAGCAGCAAAGAGGGCAGCAGCTACGAGCAGTACTTC. This sequence encodes CASSKEGSSYEQYF.